The T cell receptor beta chain described here comes from a study of a mutant IDH1 vaccine in newly diagnosed glioma. Noted time point: week 35, safety follow-up. Vaccine doses each comprised 300 ug of mutant IDH1 20-mer peptide, with topical imiquimod. All eight of the vaccinations patients received fell in weeks 1, 3, 5, 7, 11, 15, 19 and 23. This clone was observed a single time. Its specificity is not known. Method: immunoSEQ multiplex PCR; TCRdb's copy keeps in-frame clones and lacks some. Of about 69,000 clones in the sample, around 90% were seen once. V was cut by 2 bases and J by 0 bases, with 10 bases left in between. The CDR3 has 15 amino acids. Germline CDR1 is SGHNT and CDR2 is YYREEE (reference sequence).

The sample was PBMCs, taken from a glioma patient whose treatment included an IDH1 peptide vaccine. The rearrangement joins TRBV5-4 to TRBJ2-3; D perhaps matches TRBD2 (6 bases). This TCR derives from a man younger than 40 with glioma. CDR3 in amino acids: CASSFWGVSTDTQYF. In DNA, the CDR3 is TGTGCCAGCAGCTTTTGGGGGGTGAGCACAGATACGCAGTATTTT.